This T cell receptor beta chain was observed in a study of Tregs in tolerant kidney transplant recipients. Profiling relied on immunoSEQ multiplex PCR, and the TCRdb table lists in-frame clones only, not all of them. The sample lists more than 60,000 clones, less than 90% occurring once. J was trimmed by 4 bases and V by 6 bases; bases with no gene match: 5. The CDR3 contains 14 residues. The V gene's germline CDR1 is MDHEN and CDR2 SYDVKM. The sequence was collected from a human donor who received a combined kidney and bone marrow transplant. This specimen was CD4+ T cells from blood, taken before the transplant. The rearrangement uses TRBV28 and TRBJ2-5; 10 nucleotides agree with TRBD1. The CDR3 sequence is CASRPTGGPETQYF. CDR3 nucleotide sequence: TGTGCCAGCAGGCCGACAGGGGGCCCAGAGACCCAGTACTTC.